This T cell receptor beta chain was obtained from a study of cytomegalovirus exposure and HLA in healthy donors. As for the study in general: Out of approximately 400 genotyped donors, less than 85% belonged to the Caucasian-associated ancestry cluster.

V was cut by 5 bases and J by 1 base, with 9 bases left in between. This CDR3 comprises 13 residues. Germline V gene lookup returns CDR1 SGHRS and CDR2 YFSETQ. Whole-study results and caveats: The CMV antigen specificity of a few CMV-associated chains was confirmed through in vitro analysis.

Details on this clone: Its specificity is unknown.

The study ran its PCR with 60 Vbeta and 13 Jbeta primers. Data came from immunoSEQ multiplex PCR; TCRdb stores just in-frame clones and leaves some out. Of a few hundred thousand clones in the sample, roughly four fifths were seen once. The TCR comes from a girl aged 2 to 10 in good health and CMV-seronegative. The sequencing input was PBMCs. The chain is built from TRBV5-1 and TRBJ1-1; D is possibly TRBD1 (6 bases). The DNA for the CDR3 is TGCGCCAGCAGTAAGGGGGAGAACACTGAAGCTTTCTTT. Encoded protein: CASSKGENTEAFF. Full variable domain (rest looked up from reference TRBV5-1 and TRBJ1-1): KAGVTQTPRYLIKTRGQQVTLSCSPISGHRSVSWYQQTPGQGLQFLFEYFSETQRNKGNFPGRFSGRQFSNSRSEMNVSTLELGDSALYLCASSKGENTEAFFGQGTRLTVV.